This T cell receptor beta chain appears in the sequencing data of a study of blood T cell repertoires in COVID-19. Overall study context: In each case, the material was cDNA or gDNA derived from T cells, B-cell-depleted T cells, or PBMCs.

Authors' methods: It was from reference gene primer amplification that nucleated cell counts were estimated. Some clones are missing from TCRdb's copy, which holds only in-frame ones; the method was immunoSEQ multiplex PCR. D and trimming come from the DNA, and the V and J calls and clone size come from that table. The data show about 120,000 clones, just over 85% seen once. This CDR3 region has 11 residues. V lost 1 base, J lost 6 bases, and 7 bases lay in between. Looked up from germline, CDR1 is GTSNPN and CDR2 is SVGIG (reference sequence). The V and J genes are TRBV30 and TRBJ2-7; TRBD2 is a possible D gene (5 bases). Sequences were obtained from peripheral blood. The sequence derives from a man between 40 and 49 years old with acute or convalescent COVID-19. CDR3 DNA: TGTGCCTGGAGTGGTGGAGGCGAGCAGTACTTC. Translation gives CAWSGGGEQYF.